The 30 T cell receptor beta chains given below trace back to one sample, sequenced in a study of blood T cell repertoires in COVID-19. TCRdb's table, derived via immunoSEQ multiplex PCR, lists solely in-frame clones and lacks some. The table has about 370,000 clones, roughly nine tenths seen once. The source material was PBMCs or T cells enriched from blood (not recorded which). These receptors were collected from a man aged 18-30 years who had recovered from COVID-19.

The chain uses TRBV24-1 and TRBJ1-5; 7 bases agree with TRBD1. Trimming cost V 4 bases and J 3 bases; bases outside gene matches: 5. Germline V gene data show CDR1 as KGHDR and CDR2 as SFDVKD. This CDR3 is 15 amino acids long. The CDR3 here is CATSEQGNNNQPQHF. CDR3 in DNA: TGTGCCACCAGTGAACAGGGGAATAACAATCAGCCCCAGCATTTT.

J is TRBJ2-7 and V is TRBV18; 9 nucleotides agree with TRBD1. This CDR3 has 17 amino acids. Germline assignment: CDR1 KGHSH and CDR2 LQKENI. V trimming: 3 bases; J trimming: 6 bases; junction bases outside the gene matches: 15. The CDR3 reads CASSPSALGTGSSEQYF. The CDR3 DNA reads TGTGCCAGCTCACCCAGCGCATTAGGGACAGGGTCATCCGAGCAGTACTTC.

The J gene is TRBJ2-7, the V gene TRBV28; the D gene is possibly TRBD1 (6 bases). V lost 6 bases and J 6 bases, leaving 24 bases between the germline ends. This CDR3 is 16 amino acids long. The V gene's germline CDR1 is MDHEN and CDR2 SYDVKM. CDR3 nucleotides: TGTGCCAGCAGGCTATCTCGGACACAGGGTAAAGTCGAGCAGTACTTC. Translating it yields CASRLSRTQGKVEQYF.

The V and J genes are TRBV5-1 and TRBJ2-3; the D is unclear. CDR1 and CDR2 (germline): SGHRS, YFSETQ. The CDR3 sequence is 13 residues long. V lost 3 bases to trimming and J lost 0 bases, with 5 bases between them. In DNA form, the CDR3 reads TGCGCCAGCAGCTCGGAGAGCACAGATACGCAGTATTTT. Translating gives CASSSESTDTQYF.

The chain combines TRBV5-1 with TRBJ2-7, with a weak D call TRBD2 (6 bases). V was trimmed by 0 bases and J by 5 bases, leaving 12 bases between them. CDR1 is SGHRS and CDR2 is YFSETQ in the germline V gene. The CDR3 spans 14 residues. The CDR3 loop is CASSLGLERNEQYF. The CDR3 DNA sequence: TGCGCCAGCAGCTTGGGACTAGAGAGGAACGAGCAGTACTTC.

CDR3 residues: CASSLPAGGGVGNEQFF. The CDR3, as DNA: TGTGCCAGCAGCCTCCCCGCGGGAGGTGGAGTAGGTAATGAGCAGTTCTTC. The chain couples TRBV7-8 to TRBJ2-1; 8 bases fit TRBD2. The junction had 16 bases not matched to a gene; V was cut back by 5 bases and J by 7 bases. There are 17 residues in the CDR3. The germline gives CDR1 SGHVS, CDR2 FQNEAQ.

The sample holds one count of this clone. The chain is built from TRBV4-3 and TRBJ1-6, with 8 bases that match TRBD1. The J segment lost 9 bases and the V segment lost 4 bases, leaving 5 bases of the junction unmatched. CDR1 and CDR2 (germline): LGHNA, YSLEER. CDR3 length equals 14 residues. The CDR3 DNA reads TGCGCCAGCAGCCCGGGACAGGTCCGTTCACCCCTCCACTTT. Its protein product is CASSPGQVRSPLHF.

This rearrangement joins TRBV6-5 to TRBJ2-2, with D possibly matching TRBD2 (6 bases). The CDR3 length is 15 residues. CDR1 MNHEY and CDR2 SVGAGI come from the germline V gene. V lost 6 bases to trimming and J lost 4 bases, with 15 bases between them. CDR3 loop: CASRLGLLGTGELFF. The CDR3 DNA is TGTGCCAGCAGACTGGGACTTTTGGGCACCGGGGAGCTGTTTTTT.

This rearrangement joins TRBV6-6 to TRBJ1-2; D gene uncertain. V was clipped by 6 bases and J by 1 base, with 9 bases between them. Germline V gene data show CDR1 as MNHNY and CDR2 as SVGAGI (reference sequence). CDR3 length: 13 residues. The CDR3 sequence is CASRSTDNYGYTF. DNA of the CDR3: TGTGCCAGCAGAAGTACAGATAACTATGGCTACACCTTC.

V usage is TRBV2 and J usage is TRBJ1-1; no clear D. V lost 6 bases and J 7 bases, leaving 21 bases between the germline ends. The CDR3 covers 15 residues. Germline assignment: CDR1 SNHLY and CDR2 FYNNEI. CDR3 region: CASRSFLTRAGEAFF. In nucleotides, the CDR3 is TGTGCCAGCAGGTCCTTCCTGACAAGAGCTGGTGAAGCTTTCTTT.

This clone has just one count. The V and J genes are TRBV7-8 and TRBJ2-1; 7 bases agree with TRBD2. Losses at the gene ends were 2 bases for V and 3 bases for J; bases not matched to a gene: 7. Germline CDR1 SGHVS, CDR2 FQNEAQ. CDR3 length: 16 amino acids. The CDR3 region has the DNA TGTGCCAGCAGCTTACTAGCGGCGGGCAGCTACAATGAGCAGTTCTTC. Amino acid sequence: CASSLLAAGSYNEQFF.

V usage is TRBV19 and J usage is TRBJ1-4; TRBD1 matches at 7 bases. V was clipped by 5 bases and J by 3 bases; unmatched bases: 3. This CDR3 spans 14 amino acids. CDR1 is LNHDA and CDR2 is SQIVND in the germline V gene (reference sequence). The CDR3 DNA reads TGTGCCAGTAGTCGACAGGGTTCTAATGAAAAACTGTTTTTT. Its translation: CASSRQGSNEKLFF.

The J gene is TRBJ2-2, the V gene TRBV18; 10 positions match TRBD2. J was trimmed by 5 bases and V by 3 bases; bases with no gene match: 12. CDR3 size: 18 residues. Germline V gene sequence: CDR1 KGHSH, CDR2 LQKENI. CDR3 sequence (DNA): TGTGCCAGCTCACCTCCGGCTAGCGGGAGTATATCTACCGGGGAGCTGTTTTTT. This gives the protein CASSPPASGSISTGELFF.

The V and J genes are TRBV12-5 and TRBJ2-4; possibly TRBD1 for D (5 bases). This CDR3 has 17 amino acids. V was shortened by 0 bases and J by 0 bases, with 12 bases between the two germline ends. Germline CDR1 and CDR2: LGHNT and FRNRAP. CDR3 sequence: CASGLVNFRVAKNIQYF. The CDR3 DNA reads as TGTGCTAGTGGTTTGGTAAATTTCAGGGTAGCCAAAAACATTCAGTACTTC.

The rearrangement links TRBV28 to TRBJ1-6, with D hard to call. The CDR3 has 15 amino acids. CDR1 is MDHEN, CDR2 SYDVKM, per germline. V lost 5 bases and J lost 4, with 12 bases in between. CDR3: CASSPLPGYNSPLHF. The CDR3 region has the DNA TGTGCCAGCAGTCCCCTGCCAGGATATAATTCACCCCTCCACTTT.

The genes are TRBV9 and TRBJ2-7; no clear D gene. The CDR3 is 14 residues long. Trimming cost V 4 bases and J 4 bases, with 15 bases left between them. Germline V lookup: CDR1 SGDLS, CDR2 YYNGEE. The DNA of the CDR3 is TGTGCCAGCAGCCGTGGCCCAGGTTCGTACGAGCAGTACTTC. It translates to CASSRGPGSYEQYF.

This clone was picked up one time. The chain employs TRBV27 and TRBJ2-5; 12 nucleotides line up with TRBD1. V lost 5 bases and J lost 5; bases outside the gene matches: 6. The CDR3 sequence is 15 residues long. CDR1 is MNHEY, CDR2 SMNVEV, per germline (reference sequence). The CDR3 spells CASSLGTGGAETQYF. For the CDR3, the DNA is TGTGCCAGCAGTCTCGGGACAGGGGGCGCGGAGACCCAGTACTTC.

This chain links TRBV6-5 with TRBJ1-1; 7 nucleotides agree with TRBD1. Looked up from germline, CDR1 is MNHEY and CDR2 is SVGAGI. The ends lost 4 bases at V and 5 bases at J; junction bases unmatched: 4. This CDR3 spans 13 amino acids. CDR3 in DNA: TGTGCCAGCAGTTTTACAGGGGTAACTGAAGCTTTCTTT. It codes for CASSFTGVTEAFF.

CDR3 sequence (DNA): TGTGCCAGCAGCCCCCATAGTGGGGGGGACGAAAAACTGTTTTTT. Translation: CASSPHSGGDEKLFF. The rearrangement links TRBV28 to TRBJ1-4; the D gene is possibly TRBD1 (5 bases). Germline V gives CDR1 MDHEN, CDR2 SYDVKM. V lost 6 bases and J 8 bases, leaving 19 bases between the germline ends. The CDR3 contains 15 residues.

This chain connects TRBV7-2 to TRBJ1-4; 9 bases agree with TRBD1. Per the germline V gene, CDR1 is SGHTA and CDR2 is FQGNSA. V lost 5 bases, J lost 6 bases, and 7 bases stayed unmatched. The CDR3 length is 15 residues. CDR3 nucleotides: TGTGCCAGCAGCGTAGGGGGGACAGGGTATGAAAAACTGTTTTTT. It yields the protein CASSVGGTGYEKLFF.

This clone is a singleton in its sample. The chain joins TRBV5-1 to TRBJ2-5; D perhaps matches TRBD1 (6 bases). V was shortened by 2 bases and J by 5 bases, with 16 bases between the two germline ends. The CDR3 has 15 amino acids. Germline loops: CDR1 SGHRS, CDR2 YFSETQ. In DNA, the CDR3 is TGCGCCAGCAGCTTCCTATACAGGGCCGGGGAGACCCAGTACTTC. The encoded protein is CASSFLYRAGETQYF.

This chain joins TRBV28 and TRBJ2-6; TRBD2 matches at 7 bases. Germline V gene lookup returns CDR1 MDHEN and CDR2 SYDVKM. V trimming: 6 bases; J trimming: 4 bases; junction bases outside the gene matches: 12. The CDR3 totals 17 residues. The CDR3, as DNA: TGTGCCAGCAGGCCGTTAGGAGCGGGAACCGGGGCCAACGTCCTGACTTTC. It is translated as CASRPLGAGTGANVLTF.

The CDR3 sequence is CASSLTDRTYSREQYF. CDR3 nucleotides: TGTGCCAGCAGTTTAACGGACAGGACGTATTCCCGCGAGCAGTACTTC. This sequence joins TRBV28 and TRBJ2-7; TRBD1 matches at 7 bases. Looked up from germline, CDR1 is MDHEN and CDR2 is SYDVKM. This CDR3 spans 16 amino acids. Trimming took 2 bases from V and 6 from J; bases not matched to a gene: 13.

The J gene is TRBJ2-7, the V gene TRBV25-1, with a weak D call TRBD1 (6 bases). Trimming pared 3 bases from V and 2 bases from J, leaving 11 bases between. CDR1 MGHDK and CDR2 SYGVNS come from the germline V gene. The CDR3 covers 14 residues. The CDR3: CASSDPTGPYEQYF. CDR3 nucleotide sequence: TGTGCCAGCAGTGATCCTACAGGGCCCTACGAGCAGTACTTC.

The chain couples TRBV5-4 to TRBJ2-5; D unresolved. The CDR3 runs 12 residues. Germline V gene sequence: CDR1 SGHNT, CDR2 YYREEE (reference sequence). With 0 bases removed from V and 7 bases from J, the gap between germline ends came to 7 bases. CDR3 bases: TGTGCCAGCAGCTTGGTACCGGGGACCCAGTACTTC. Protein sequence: CASSLVPGTQYF. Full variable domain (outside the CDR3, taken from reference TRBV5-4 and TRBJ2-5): ETGVTQSPTHLIKTRGQQVTLRCSSQSGHNTVSWYQQALGQGPQFIFQYYREEENGRGNFPPRFSGLQFPNYSSELNVNALELDDSALYLCASSLVPGTQYFGPGTRLLVL.

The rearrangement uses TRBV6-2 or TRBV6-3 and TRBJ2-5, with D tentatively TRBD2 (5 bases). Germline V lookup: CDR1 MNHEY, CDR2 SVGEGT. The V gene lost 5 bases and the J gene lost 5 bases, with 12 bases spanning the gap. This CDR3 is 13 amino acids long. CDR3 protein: CASSPSGLETQYF. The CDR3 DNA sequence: TGTGCCAGCAGTCCGTCAGGACTGGAGACCCAGTACTTC.

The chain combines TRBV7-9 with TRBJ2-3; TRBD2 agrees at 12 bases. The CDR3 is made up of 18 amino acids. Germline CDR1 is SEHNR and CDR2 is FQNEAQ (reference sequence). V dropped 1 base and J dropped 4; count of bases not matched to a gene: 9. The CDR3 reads CASSLGGLAGPRADTQYF. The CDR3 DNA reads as TGTGCCAGCAGCTTAGGGGGACTAGCGGGTCCGAGGGCAGATACGCAGTATTTT. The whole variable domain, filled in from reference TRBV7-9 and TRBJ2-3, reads DTGVSQNPRHKITKRGQNVTFRCDPISEHNRLYWYRQTLGQGPEFLTYFQNEAQLEKSRLLSDRFSAERPKGSFSTLEIQRTEQGDSAMYLCASSLGGLAGPRADTQYFGPGTRLTVL.

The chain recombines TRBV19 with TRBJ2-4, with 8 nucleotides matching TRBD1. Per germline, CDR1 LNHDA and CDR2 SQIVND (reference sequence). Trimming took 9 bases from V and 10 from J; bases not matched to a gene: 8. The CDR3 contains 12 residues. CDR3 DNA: TGTGCCAGCTCGGACAGGGCCGGAATTCAGTACTTC. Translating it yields CASSDRAGIQYF.

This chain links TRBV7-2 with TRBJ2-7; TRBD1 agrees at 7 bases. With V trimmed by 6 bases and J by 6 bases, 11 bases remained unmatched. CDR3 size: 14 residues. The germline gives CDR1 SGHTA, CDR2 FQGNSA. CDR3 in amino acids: CASRQGTAPTEQYF. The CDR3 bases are TGTGCCAGCAGACAAGGGACAGCACCGACCGAGCAGTACTTC.

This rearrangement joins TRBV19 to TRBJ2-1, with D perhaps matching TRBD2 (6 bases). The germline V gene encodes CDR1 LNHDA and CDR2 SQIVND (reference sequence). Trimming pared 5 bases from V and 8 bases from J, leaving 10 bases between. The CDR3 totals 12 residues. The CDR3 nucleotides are TGTGCCAGTAGTGGAGGGCTACATGAGCAGTTCTTC. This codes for CASSGGLHEQFF.